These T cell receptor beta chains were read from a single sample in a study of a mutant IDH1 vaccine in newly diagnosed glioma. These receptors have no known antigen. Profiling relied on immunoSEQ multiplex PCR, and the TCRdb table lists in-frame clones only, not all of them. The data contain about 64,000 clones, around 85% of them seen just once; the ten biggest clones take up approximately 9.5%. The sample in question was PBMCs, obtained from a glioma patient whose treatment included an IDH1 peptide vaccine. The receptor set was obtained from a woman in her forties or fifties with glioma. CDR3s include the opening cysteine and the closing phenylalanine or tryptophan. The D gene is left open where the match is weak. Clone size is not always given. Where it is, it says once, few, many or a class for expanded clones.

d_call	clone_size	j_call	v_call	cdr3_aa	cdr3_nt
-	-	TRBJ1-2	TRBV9	CASSPRTDHYGYTF	TGTGCCAGCAGCCCCCGGACCGACCATTATGGCTACACCTTC
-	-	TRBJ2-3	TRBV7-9	CASNPNTDTQYF	TGTGCCAGTAACCCTAACACAGATACGCAGTATTTT
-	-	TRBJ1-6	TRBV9	CASSLGTDYNSPLHF	TGTGCCAGCAGCCTTGGGACTGACTATAATTCACCCCTCCACTTT
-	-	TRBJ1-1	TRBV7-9	CASSKGWGNTEAFF	TGTGCCAGCAGTAAGGGGTGGGGGAACACTGAAGCTTTCTTT
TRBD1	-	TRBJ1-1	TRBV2	CASKRQGAANTEAFF	TGTGCCAGCAAACGTCAGGGGGCCGCAAACACTGAAGCTTTCTTT
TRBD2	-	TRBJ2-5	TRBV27	CASSLGLAMPETQYF	TGTGCCAGCAGTTTAGGACTAGCGATGCCGGAGACCCAGTACTTC
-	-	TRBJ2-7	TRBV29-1	CSVSSPGGEQYF	TGCAGCGTTTCTAGCCCAGGAGGCGAGCAGTACTTC
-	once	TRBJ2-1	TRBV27	CASSSGQMINEQFF	TGTGCCAGCAGTTCTGGACAAATGATCAATGAGCAGTTCTTC
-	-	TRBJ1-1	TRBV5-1	CASRSNTEAFF	TGCGCCAGCAGATCGAACACTGAAGCTTTCTTT
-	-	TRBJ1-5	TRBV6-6	CASRDSKGQPQHF	TGTGCCAGCAGGGACAGCAAGGGTCAGCCCCAGCATTTT
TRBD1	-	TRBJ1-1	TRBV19	CASSTRSTTGGYTEAFF	TGTGCCAGTAGTACGAGATCAACGACAGGGGGCTACACTGAAGCTTTCTTT
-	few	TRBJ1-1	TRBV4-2	CASSQEDRGAFF	TGTGCCAGCAGCCAAGAGGACCGCGGGGCTTTCTTT
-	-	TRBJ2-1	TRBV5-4	CASSRGWEQFF	TGTGCCAGCAGCAGGGGGTGGGAGCAGTTCTTC
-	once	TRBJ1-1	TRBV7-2	CASSLMESEAFF	TGTGCCAGCAGCTTAATGGAATCTGAAGCTTTCTTT
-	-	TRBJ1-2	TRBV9	CASSVGDGAGVRYGYTF	TGTGCCAGCAGCGTAGGGGATGGGGCAGGGGTCCGCTATGGCTACACCTTC